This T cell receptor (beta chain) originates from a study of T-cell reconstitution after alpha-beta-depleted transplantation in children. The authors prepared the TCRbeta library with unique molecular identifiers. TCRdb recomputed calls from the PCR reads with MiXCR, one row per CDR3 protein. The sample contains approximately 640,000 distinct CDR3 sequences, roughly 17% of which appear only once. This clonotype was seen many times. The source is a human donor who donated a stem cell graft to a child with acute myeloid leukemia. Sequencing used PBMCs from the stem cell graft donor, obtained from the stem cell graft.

The CDR3 protein is CASSLASAFNEKLFF. CDR3 DNA: TGCGCCAGCAGCTTGGCCTCGGCCTTTAATGAAAAACTGTTTTTT. The genes are TRBV5-1 and TRBJ1-4; D not resolved. CDR1 and CDR2 (germline): SGHRS, YFSETQ. CDR3 length: 15 amino acids. Trimming pared 0 bases from V and 4 bases from J, leaving 10 bases between.